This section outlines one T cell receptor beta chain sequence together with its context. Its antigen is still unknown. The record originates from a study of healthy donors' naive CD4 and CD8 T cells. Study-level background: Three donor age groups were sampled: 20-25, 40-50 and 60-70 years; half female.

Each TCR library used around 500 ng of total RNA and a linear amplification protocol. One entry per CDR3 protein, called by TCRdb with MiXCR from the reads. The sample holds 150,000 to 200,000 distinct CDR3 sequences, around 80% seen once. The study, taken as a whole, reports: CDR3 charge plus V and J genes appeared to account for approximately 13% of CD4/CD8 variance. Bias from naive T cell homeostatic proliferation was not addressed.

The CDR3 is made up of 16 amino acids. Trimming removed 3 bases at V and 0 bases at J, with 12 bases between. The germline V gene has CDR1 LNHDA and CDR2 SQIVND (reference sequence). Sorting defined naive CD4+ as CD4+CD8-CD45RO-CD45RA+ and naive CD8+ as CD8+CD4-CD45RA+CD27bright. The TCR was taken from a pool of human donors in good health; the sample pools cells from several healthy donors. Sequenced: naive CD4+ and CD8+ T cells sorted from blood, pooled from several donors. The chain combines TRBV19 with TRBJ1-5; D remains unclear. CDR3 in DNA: TGTGCCAGTAGTATCCAAGGAGGAAATAGCAATCAGCCCCAGCATTTT. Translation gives CASSIQGGNSNQPQHF.